Below are 29 T cell receptor beta chains sequenced from a single sample in a study of cytomegalovirus exposure and HLA in healthy donors. PCR used 60 Vbeta primers and 13 Jbeta primers. Data came from immunoSEQ multiplex PCR; TCRdb stores just in-frame clones and leaves some out. This table has around 190,000 clones, about 80% appearing once. Sequencing input: PBMCs. Source of these receptors: a woman aged 40 to 50 in good health and CMV-seronegative.

This chain connects TRBV5-5 to TRBJ1-5; D may be TRBD1 (6 bases). CDR3 length equals 13 residues. V was shortened by 10 bases and J by 0 bases, with 11 bases between the two germline ends. CDR1 is SGHKS, CDR2 YYEKEE, per germline (reference sequence). CDR3: CARYRDSNQPQHF. CDR3 nucleotide sequence: TGTGCCCGGTACAGGGATAGCAATCAGCCCCAGCATTTT. The full variable domain, rest sourced from reference TRBV5-5 and TRBJ1-5, is DAGVTQSPTHLIKTRGQQVTLRCSPISGHKSVSWYQQVLGQGPQFIFQYYEKEERGRGNFPDRFSARQFPNYSSELNVNALLLGDSALYLCARYRDSNQPQHFGDGTRLSIL.

Written as DNA, the CDR3 is TGTGCCAGTAGTATAGATCAGGGGAGCACTGAAGCTTTCTTT. Protein product: CASSIDQGSTEAFF. The chain links TRBV19 to TRBJ1-1, with D possibly being TRBD1 (6 bases). Between the trimmed V and J ends, which lost 0 bases and 4 bases, there was a span of 9 bases. Germline loops: CDR1 LNHDA, CDR2 SQIVND (reference sequence). The CDR3 totals 14 residues.

This clone was detected only a few times. The DNA for the CDR3 is TGTGCCAGCAGTGTTCTATCAGGGGGCTATGGCTACACCTTC. The encoded protein is CASSVLSGGYGYTF. The chain employs TRBV2 and TRBJ1-2; TRBD1 matches at 7 bases. J was trimmed by 4 bases and V by 4 bases; bases with no gene match: 6. Germline values: CDR1 SNHLY, CDR2 FYNNEI. The CDR3 sequence is 14 residues long.

This clone has just one count. The J gene is TRBJ1-3, the V gene TRBV7-9, with TRBD1 identical over 9 bases. Trimming took 4 bases from V and 4 from J; bases not matched to a gene: 11. The germline gives CDR1 SEHNR, CDR2 FQNEAQ (reference sequence). This CDR3 has 17 amino acids. CDR3 protein: CASSSGFSGTGGNTIYF. The CDR3 bases are TGTGCCAGCAGCTCGGGATTTTCCGGGACAGGGGGAAACACCATATATTTT. Full variable domain (remainder filled in from reference TRBV7-9 and TRBJ1-3): DTGVSQNPRHKITKRGQNVTFRCDPISEHNRLYWYRQTLGQGPEFLTYFQNEAQLEKSRLLSDRFSAERPKGSFSTLEIQRTEQGDSAMYLCASSSGFSGTGGNTIYFGEGSWLTVV.

CDR3 residues: CASSFAGGRNQPQHF. The DNA of the CDR3 is TGTGCCAGCAGCTTTGCAGGGGGGAGGAATCAGCCCCAGCATTTT. The chain joins TRBV7-9 to TRBJ1-5; 7 bases align to TRBD1. CDR3 size: 15 residues. J lost 4 bases, V lost 3 bases, and 6 bases had no gene match. Looked up from germline, CDR1 is SEHNR and CDR2 is FQNEAQ (reference sequence).

This chain links TRBV5-1 with TRBJ2-7; TRBD2 matches at 11 bases. CDR3 length equals 17 residues. CDR1 SGHRS and CDR2 YFSETQ come from the germline V gene. Trimming removed 2 bases from V and 0 bases from J; junction bases left unmatched: 7. This CDR3 reads CASSFLRLAGNSYEQYF. CDR3 sequence (DNA): TGCGCCAGCAGCTTCCTCAGACTAGCGGGGAACTCCTACGAGCAGTACTTC.

The gene calls are TRBV14 and TRBJ2-1; D gene uncertain. Trimming shortened V by 1 base and J by 3 bases, and 4 bases separated the two germline ends. CDR3 length: 13 amino acids. Germline CDR1 reads SGHDN; CDR2 reads FVKESK. CDR3 loop: CASSQGHYNEQFF. DNA for the CDR3: TGTGCCAGCAGCCAAGGACACTACAATGAGCAGTTCTTC.

The chain is built from TRBV7-2 and TRBJ2-7, with D possibly being TRBD2 (5 bases). The CDR3 sequence is 11 residues long. V was shortened by 1 base and J by 10 bases, with 8 bases between the two germline ends. Germline CDR1 reads SGHTA; CDR2 reads FQGNSA. The CDR3 DNA is TGTGCCAGCAGCTTAGGGGGAGCACAGTACTTC. It is translated as CASSLGGAQYF.

The CDR3 nucleotides read TGTGCCAGCAGCTCTTCCCAGGGAAGGGGAAACACTGAAGCTTTCTTT. Translation gives CASSSSQGRGNTEAFF. The V call is TRBV7-9, the J call TRBJ1-1, with D possibly being TRBD1 (5 bases). The V end was cut by 4 bases, the J end by 2 bases, with 17 bases between. CDR3 length: 16 amino acids. CDR1 SEHNR and CDR2 FQNEAQ come from the germline V gene (reference sequence).

The chain joins TRBV6-5 to TRBJ1-5; D is undetermined. The V gene lost 2 bases and the J gene lost 0 bases, with 8 bases spanning the gap. This CDR3 has 15 residues. Germline V gene lookup returns CDR1 MNHEY and CDR2 SVGAGI. This chain's CDR3 is CASSYSRYSNQPQHF. In nucleotides, the CDR3 is TGTGCCAGCAGTTACAGCCGCTATAGCAATCAGCCCCAGCATTTT.

The V call is TRBV7-8, the J call TRBJ1-2; D is ambiguous. From germline, CDR1 is SGHVS and CDR2 FQNEAQ. This CDR3 has 14 amino acids. V was trimmed by 4 bases and J by 2 bases, leaving 11 bases between them. For the CDR3, the DNA is TGTGCCAGCAGCTCCGCGACTCGGAACTATGGCTACACCTTC. Translating it yields CASSSATRNYGYTF. Complete variable domain (other parts from reference TRBV7-8 and TRBJ1-2): GAGVSQSPRYKVAKRGQDVALRCDPISGHVSLFWYQQALGQGPEFLTYFQNEAQLDKSGLPSDRFFAERPEGSVSTLKIQRTQQEDSAVYLCASSSATRNYGYTFGSGTRLTVV.

The chain recombines TRBV6-1 with TRBJ2-5; TRBD1 agrees at 11 bases. The trim removed 6 bases at V and 2 bases at J, leaving 5 bases unmatched. The CDR3 runs 15 residues. Germline V gene data show CDR1 as MNHNS and CDR2 as SASEGT. The CDR3: CASRDRGRSQETQYF. Written as DNA, the CDR3 is TGTGCCAGCAGGGACAGGGGGCGAAGTCAAGAGACCCAGTACTTC.

The genes are TRBV5-1 and TRBJ1-1; a possible D gene is TRBD1 (5 bases). With 3 bases removed from V and 5 bases from J, the gap between germline ends came to 11 bases. The CDR3 spans 13 residues. Germline-derived CDR1 and CDR2 are SGHRS and YFSETQ. The CDR3 DNA is TGCGCCAGCAGCTCCCCGGGGGAAACTGAAGCTTTCTTT. Encoded protein: CASSSPGETEAFF.

This clone was counted only a few times. J is TRBJ1-1 and V is TRBV19; possibly TRBD1 for D (5 bases). The CDR3 extends over 16 amino acids. Germline CDR1 and CDR2: LNHDA and SQIVND (reference sequence). V was pared by 5 bases and J by 0 bases, with 16 bases between. The CDR3 loop reads CASSPWTRTMNTEAFF. CDR3 DNA sequence: TGTGCCAGTAGTCCCTGGACACGAACTATGAACACTGAAGCTTTCTTT.

This chain joins TRBV7-6 and TRBJ2-1, with TRBD2 matching 10 bases. J lost 2 bases, V lost 5 bases, and 9 bases had no gene match. The CDR3 consists of 17 residues. CDR1 and CDR2 (germline): SGHVS, FNYEAQ. The CDR3 here is CASSAQTGTSAYNEQFF. The CDR3 DNA reads TGTGCCAGCAGCGCCCAAACCGGGACTAGCGCCTACAATGAGCAGTTCTTC.

V gene TRBV27 combines with J gene TRBJ2-3, with 10 bases lining up with TRBD2. This CDR3 comprises 14 residues. Per the germline V gene, CDR1 is MNHEY and CDR2 is SMNVEV (reference sequence). Trimming removed 2 bases from V and 4 bases from J; junction bases left unmatched: 0. The CDR3 sequence: CASSLSGRADTQYF. DNA of the CDR3: TGTGCCAGCAGTTTAAGCGGGAGGGCAGATACGCAGTATTTT.

This chain joins TRBV4-1 and TRBJ2-1, with a tentative D call TRBD2 (6 bases). Trimming pared 0 bases from V and 0 bases from J, leaving 12 bases between. In germline, CDR1 is MGHRA, CDR2 YSYEKL. The CDR3 is 17 amino acids. CDR3 DNA: TGCGCCAGCAGCCAAGATGGCACCGGGAGCTCCTACAATGAGCAGTTCTTC. As protein: CASSQDGTGSSYNEQFF.

V usage is TRBV14 and J usage is TRBJ2-3; tentatively, D is TRBD1 (6 bases). Trimming removed 5 bases at V and 5 bases at J, with 11 bases between. The germline CDR1 and CDR2 sequences are SGHDN and FVKESK. This CDR3 has 13 amino acids. The CDR3 DNA is TGTGCCAGCAGCTTACAGGGTGTAGATACGCAGTATTTT. It specifies CASSLQGVDTQYF.

The genes are TRBV19 and TRBJ1-6; tentative D call: TRBD1 (5 bases). With 0 bases removed from V and 9 bases from J, the gap between germline ends came to 15 bases. CDR3 length: 16 residues. Looked up from germline, CDR1 is LNHDA and CDR2 is SQIVND (reference sequence). CDR3 nucleotides: TGTGCCAGTAGTATAGATCGCGGGACGGAGCGTTCACCCCTCCACTTT. Translating gives CASSIDRGTERSPLHF.

The chain couples TRBV18 to TRBJ2-4; TRBD1 matches at 7 bases. J gave up 0 bases and V 3 bases, and 8 bases lay outside the gene matches. CDR3 length: 17 amino acids. From germline, CDR1 is KGHSH and CDR2 LQKENI. The CDR3, as DNA: TGTGCCAGCTCACCCTCGGGACAGCGTATAGCCAAAAACATTCAGTACTTC. Residues: CASSPSGQRIAKNIQYF.

This rearrangement joins TRBV5-6 to TRBJ2-5, with 12 bases matching TRBD1. Judging by the DNA end, TRBJ2-7 fits better; the J call may be wrong. In germline, CDR1 is SGHDT, CDR2 YYEEEE. CDR3 size: 14 residues. This chain's CDR3 is CASSSRDRGLEQYF. DNA of the CDR3: TGTGCCAGCAGCAGCCGGGACAGGGGGCTCGAGCAGTACTTC.

This clone was detected once. This chain connects TRBV29-1 to TRBJ1-3; no clear D gene. The CDR3 covers 12 residues. Germline lookup yields CDR1 SQVTM and CDR2 ANQGSEA. V dropped 4 bases and J dropped 4 bases, with 8 bases sitting between them. In nucleotides, the CDR3 is TGCAGCGTTGCGGAAGCGGGAAACACCATATATTTT. Translating gives CSVAEAGNTIYF.

The J gene is TRBJ2-1, the V gene TRBV7-2; 14 nucleotides agree with TRBD2. V lost 3 bases, J lost 5 bases, and 6 bases stayed unmatched. The CDR3 loop spans 17 amino acids. Germline V gene lookup returns CDR1 SGHTA and CDR2 FQGNSA. The CDR3 loop is CASSFRLAGGFHNEQFF. The CDR3, as DNA: TGTGCCAGCAGCTTCCGACTAGCGGGAGGGTTCCACAATGAGCAGTTCTTC.

The chain combines TRBV6-6 with TRBJ2-1; 9 bases map to TRBD1. Germline CDR1 MNHNY, CDR2 SVGAGI (reference sequence). The CDR3 sequence is 15 residues long. The J segment lost 6 bases and the V segment lost 5 bases, leaving 8 bases of the junction unmatched. The CDR3 is CASSKTGGAGNEQFF. The CDR3, as DNA: TGTGCCAGCAGTAAGACAGGGGGGGCGGGCAATGAGCAGTTCTTC.

The rearrangement uses TRBV29-1 and TRBJ2-1; 7 positions agree with TRBD2. Trimming removed 2 bases from V and 10 bases from J; junction bases left unmatched: 2. The CDR3 is 11 amino acids. The germline CDR1 and CDR2 sequences are SQVTM and ANQGSEA. The CDR3 reads CSVEPREEQFF. As DNA, the CDR3 is TGCAGCGTTGAACCGCGGGAGGAGCAGTTCTTC.

This clone has a handful of counts. The chain recombines TRBV7-9 with TRBJ2-3; perhaps TRBD2 as D (5 bases). CDR3 length equals 13 residues. V gave up 0 bases and J gave up 6 bases, with 7 bases separating them. Per the germline V gene, CDR1 is SEHNR and CDR2 is FQNEAQ (reference sequence). The CDR3 region is CASSLAWRDTQYF. The CDR3 nucleotides read TGTGCCAGCAGCTTAGCGTGGAGGGATACGCAGTATTTT.

This rearrangement joins TRBV4-3 to TRBJ2-1, with TRBD1 matching 11 bases. There are 16 residues in the CDR3. Germline values: CDR1 LGHNA, CDR2 YSLEER. After removal of 5 bases from V and 4 bases from J, the junction contained 7 bases not matched to a gene. The CDR3 sequence is CASSSTGTGGYNEQFF. DNA of the CDR3: TGCGCCAGCAGCTCTACCGGGACAGGGGGGTACAATGAGCAGTTCTTC.

The chain couples TRBV28 to TRBJ2-6; D may be TRBD1 (7 bases). CDR1 and CDR2 from the germline V gene are MDHEN and SYDVKM. V was cut by 10 bases and J by 0 bases, with 16 bases left in between. CDR3 length equals 16 residues. CDR3 coding DNA: TGTGCCACTCGCGGAGGGGGCATCTCTGGGGCCAACGTCCTGACTTTC. Translation gives CATRGGGISGANVLTF.

This chain uses TRBV27 with TRBJ1-1; TRBD1 is a possible D gene (5 bases). V was trimmed by 3 bases and J by 4 bases, leaving 12 bases between them. CDR1 is MNHEY and CDR2 is SMNVEV in the germline V gene (reference sequence). This CDR3 spans 14 amino acids. The chain's CDR3 is CASSFQTESTEAFF. CDR3 nucleotide sequence: TGTGCCAGCAGTTTCCAGACAGAGAGCACTGAAGCTTTCTTT.